A selection of T cell receptor beta chains follows, all from one sample in a study of molecular identifiers for immune sequencing clone quantification. TCRdb re-derived calls from the PCR reads in MiXCR, one entry per CDR3 protein. The table includes about 640,000 distinct CDR3 sequences, just under 20% detected once. The sample consisted of naive CD8+ T cells from blood, with Jurkat cell RNA spiked in. Source of these receptors: a human donor in good health. Some libraries in this study had Jurkat cell RNA spiked in. Both conserved end residues are part of each CDR3.

TRBV12-3/TRBV12-4,CASSAAGTGANTEAFF
TRBV4-3,CASSPHLLDEDGYTF
TRBV19,CASSIDRSYNGYTF
TRBV4-2,CASSPGIDYEQYF
TRBV15,CATSTTPTVYNEQFF
TRBV19,CASSIIGPDRVGFEQFF
TRBV4-1,CASSQAPRYEQYF
TRBV28,CASSRWGRNTGELFF
TRBV30,CAWSQDRAYGYTF
TRBV12-3/TRBV12-4,CASSSIALGQGYTEAFF
TRBV29-1,CSGTGTDYGYTF
TRBV28,CASSLRGRRGGYEQYF
TRBV30,CAWSVRGGTEAFF
TRBV4-3,CASSPRLAGTSTDTQYF
TRBV6-5,CASSERTGTSNQPQHF
TRBV27,CASSLTGGNTEAFF
TRBV10-1,CASSAVWGTDEQYF
TRBV2,CASSAWDRAVTNEKLFF
TRBV6-2/TRBV6-3,CASSSITLTSKNTRELFF
TRBV27,CASSPYQSGSHEQYF
TRBV10-2,CASSESRGNYQPQHF
TRBV4-3,CASSQDPATNYGYTF
TRBV10-1,CASSESDRGPYEQYF
TRBV12-3/TRBV12-4,CASSSGSGNTIYF
TRBV27,CASSFPTSGRYNEQFF
TRBV12-3/TRBV12-4,CASHAGGSTDTQYF
TRBV12-3/TRBV12-4,CASSPHTSGELFF
TRBV6-4,CASKSAGNETQYF
TRBV5-4,CAGSGSGNTIYF